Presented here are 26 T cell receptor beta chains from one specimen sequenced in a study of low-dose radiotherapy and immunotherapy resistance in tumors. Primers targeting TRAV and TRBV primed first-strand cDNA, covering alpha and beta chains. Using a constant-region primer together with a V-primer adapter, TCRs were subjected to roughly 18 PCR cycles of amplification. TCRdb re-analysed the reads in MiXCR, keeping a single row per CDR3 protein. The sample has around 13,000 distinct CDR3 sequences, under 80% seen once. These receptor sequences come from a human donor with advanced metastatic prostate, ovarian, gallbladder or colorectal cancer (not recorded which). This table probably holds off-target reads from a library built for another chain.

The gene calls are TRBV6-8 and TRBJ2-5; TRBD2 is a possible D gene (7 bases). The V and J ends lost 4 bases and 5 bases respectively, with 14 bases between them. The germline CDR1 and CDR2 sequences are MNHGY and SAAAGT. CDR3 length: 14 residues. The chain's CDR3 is CASSLQQGGETQYF. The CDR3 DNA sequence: TGTGCCAGCAGTTTGCAACAGGGAGGGGAGACCCAGTACTTC.

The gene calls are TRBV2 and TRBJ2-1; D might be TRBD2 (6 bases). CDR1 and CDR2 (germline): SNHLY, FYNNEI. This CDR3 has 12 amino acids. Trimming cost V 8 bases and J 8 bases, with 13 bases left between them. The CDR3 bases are TGTGCCAGCTCGCGACTAGTGGATGAGCAGTTCTTC. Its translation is CASSRLVDEQFF.

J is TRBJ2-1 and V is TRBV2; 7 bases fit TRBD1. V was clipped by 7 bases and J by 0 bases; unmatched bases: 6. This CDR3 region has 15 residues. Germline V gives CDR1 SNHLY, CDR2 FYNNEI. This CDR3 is CASTQGVGSYNEQFF. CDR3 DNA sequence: TGTGCCAGCACTCAGGGGGTTGGCTCCTACAATGAGCAGTTCTTC.

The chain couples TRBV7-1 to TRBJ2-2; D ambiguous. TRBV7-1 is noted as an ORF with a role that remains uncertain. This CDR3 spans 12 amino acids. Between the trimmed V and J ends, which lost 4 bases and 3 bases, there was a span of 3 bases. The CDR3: CASSYYTGELFF. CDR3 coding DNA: TGTGCCAGCAGCTACTACACCGGGGAGCTGTTTTTT.

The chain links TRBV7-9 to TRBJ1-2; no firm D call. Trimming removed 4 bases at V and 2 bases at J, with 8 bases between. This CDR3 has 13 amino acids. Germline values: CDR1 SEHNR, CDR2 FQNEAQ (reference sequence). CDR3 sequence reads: CASSSNSNYGYTF. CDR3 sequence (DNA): TGTGCCAGCAGCTCGAACTCCAACTATGGCTACACCTTC. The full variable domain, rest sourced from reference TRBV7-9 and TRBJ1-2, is DTGVSQNPRHKITKRGQNVTFRCDPISEHNRLYWYRQTLGQGPEFLTYFQNEAQLEKSRLLSDRFSAERPKGSFSTLEIQRTEQGDSAMYLCASSSNSNYGYTFGSGTRLTVV.

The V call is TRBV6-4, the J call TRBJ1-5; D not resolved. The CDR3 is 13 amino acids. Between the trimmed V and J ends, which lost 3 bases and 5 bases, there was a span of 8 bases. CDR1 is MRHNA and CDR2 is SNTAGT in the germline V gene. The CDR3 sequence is CASSDAEDQPQHF. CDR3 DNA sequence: TGTGCCAGCAGTGATGCCGAGGATCAGCCCCAGCATTTT.

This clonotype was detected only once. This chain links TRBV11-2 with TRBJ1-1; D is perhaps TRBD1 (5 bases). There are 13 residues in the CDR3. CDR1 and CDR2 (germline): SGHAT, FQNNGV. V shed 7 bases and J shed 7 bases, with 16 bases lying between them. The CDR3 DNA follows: TGTGCCAGCACCCTTAGCCAGGGAGTTGAAGCTTTCTTT. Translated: CASTLSQGVEAFF.

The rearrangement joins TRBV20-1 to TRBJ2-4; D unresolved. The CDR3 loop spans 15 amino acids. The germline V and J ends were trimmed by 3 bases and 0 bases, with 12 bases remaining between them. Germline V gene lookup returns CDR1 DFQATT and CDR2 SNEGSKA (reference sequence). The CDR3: CSASPLGEAKNIQYF. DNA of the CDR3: TGCAGTGCTAGCCCCCTGGGTGAAGCCAAAAACATTCAGTACTTC.

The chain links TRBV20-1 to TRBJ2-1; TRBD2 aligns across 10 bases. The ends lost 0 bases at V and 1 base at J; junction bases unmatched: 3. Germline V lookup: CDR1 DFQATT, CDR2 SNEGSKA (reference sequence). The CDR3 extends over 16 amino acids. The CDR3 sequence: CSARDPGLASYNEQFF. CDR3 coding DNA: TGCAGTGCTAGAGATCCGGGACTAGCGTCCTACAATGAGCAGTTCTTC.

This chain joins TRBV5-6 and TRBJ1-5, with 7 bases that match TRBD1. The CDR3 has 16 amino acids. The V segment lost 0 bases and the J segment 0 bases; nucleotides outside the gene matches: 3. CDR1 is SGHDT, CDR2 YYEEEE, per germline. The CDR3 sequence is CASSLGTGYSNQPQHF. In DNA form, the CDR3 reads TGTGCCAGCAGCTTGGGGACAGGCTATAGCAATCAGCCCCAGCATTTT.

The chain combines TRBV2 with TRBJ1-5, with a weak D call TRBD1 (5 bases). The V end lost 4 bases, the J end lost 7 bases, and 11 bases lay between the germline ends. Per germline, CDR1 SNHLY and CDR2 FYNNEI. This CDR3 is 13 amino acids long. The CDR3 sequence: CASSAGVGQPQHF. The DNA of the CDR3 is TGTGCCAGCAGTGCGGGGGTGGGCCAGCCCCAGCATTTT.

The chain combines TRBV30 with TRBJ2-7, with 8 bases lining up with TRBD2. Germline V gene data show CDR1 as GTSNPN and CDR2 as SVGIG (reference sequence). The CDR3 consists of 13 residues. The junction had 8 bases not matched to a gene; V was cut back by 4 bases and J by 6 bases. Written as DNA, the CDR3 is TGTGCCTGGAAGGTAGCGGGGAACGGCGAGCAGTACTTC. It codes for CAWKVAGNGEQYF.

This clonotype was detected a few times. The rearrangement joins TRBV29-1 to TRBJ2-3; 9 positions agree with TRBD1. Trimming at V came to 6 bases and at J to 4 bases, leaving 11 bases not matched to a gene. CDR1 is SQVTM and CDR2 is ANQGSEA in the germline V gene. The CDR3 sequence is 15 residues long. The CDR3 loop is CSVHGGGQGPDTQYF. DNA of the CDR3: TGCAGCGTCCACGGCGGGGGACAGGGTCCAGATACGCAGTATTTT.

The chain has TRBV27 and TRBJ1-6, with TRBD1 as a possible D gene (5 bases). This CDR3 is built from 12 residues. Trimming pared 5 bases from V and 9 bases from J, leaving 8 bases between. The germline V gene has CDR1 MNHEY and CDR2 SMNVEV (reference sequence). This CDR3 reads CASSQGVSPLHF. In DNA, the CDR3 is TGTGCCAGCAGTCAGGGTGTTTCACCCCTCCACTTT.

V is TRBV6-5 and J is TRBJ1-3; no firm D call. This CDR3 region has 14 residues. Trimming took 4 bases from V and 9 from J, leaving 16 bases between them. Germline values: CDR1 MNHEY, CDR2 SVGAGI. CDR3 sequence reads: CASSFPHAGGTIYF. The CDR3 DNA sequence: TGTGCCAGCAGTTTCCCGCATGCTGGTGGCACCATATATTTT.

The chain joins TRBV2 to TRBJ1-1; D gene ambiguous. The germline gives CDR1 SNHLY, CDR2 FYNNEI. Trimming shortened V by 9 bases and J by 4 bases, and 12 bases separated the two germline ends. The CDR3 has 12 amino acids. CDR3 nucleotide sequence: TGTGCCAGTTACATGGGGTTCACTGAAGCTTTCTTT. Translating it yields CASYMGFTEAFF. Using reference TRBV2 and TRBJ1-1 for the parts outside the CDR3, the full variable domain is EPEVTQTPSHQVTQMGQEVILRCVPISNHLYFYWYRQILGQKVEFLVSFYNNEISEKSEIFDDQFSVERPDGSNFTLKIRSTKLEDSAMYFCASYMGFTEAFFGQGTRLTVV.

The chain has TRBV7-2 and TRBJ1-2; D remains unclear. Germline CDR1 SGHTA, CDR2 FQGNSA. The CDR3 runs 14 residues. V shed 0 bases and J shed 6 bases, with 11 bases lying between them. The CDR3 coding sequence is TGTGCCAGCAGCTTAGCGGGAGGGATGGATGGCTACACCTTC. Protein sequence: CASSLAGGMDGYTF.

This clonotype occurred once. The chain's CDR3 is CASSLGQGNQPQHF. The CDR3 DNA reads as TGTGCCAGCAGCTTAGGGCAGGGAAATCAGCCCCAGCATTTT. The chain uses TRBV7-9 and TRBJ1-5; weak D call: TRBD1 (5 bases). The CDR3 contains 14 residues. The germline V and J ends were trimmed by 1 base and 4 bases, with 8 bases remaining between them. CDR1 is SEHNR and CDR2 is FQNEAQ in the germline V gene (reference sequence).

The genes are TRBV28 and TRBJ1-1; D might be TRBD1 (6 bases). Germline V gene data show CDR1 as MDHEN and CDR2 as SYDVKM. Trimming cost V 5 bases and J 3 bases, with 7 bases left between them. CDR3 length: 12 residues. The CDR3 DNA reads TGTGCCAGCAGTACAGGGTACACTGAAGCTTTCTTT. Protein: CASSTGYTEAFF.

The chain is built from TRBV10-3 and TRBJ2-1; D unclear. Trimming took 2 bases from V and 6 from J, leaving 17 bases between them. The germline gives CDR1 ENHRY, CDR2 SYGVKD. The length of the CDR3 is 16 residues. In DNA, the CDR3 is TGTGCCATCAGTGAGGAGGCCCCCCCCTCAGTCAATGAGCAGTTCTTC. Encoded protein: CAISEEAPPSVNEQFF.

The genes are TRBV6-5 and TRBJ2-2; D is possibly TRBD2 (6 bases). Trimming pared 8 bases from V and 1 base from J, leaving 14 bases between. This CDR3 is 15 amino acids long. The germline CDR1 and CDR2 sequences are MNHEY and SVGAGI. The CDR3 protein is CASRGLDGNTGELFF. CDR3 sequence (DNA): TGTGCCAGCCGGGGACTGGACGGGAACACCGGGGAGCTGTTTTTT.

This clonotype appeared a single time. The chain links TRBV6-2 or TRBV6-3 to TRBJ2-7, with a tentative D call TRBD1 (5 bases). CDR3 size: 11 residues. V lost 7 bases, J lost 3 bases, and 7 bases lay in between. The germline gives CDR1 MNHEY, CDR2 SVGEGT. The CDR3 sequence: CASKGYYEQYF. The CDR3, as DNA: TGTGCCAGCAAGGGGTACTACGAGCAGTACTTC.

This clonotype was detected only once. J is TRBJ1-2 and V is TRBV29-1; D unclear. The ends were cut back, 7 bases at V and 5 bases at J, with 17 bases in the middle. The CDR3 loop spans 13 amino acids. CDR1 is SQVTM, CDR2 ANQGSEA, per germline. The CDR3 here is CSGRLGLEYGYTF. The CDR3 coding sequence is TGCAGCGGGCGGTTAGGGCTAGAATATGGCTACACCTTC. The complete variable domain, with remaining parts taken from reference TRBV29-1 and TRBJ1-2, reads SAVISQKPSRDICQRGTSLTIQCQVDSQVTMMFWYRQQPGQSLTLIATANQGSEATYESGFVIDKFPISRPNLTFSTLTVSNMSPEDSSIYLCSGRLGLEYGYTFGSGTRLTVV.

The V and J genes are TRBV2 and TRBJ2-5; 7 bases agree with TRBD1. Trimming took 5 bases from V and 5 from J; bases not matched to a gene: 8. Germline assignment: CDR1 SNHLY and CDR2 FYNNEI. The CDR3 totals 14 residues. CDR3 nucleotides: TGTGCCAGCAGTCCCGACAGGGCAGGGGAGACCCAGTACTTC. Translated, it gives CASSPDRAGETQYF.

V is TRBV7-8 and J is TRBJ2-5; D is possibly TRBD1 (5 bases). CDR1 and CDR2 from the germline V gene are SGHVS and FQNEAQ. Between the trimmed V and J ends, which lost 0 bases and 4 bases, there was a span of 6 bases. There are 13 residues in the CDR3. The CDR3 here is CASSLAQGETQYF. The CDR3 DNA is TGTGCCAGCAGCTTAGCGCAGGGAGAGACCCAGTACTTC.

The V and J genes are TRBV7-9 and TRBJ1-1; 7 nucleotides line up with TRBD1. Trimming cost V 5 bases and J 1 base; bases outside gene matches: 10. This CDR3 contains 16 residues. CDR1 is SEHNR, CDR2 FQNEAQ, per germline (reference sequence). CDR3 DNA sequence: TGTGCCAGCAGCCACGGACAGGTGATTACGAACACTGAAGCTTTCTTT. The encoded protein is CASSHGQVITNTEAFF. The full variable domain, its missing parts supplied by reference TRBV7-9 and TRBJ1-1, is DTGVSQNPRHKITKRGQNVTFRCDPISEHNRLYWYRQTLGQGPEFLTYFQNEAQLEKSRLLSDRFSAERPKGSFSTLEIQRTEQGDSAMYLCASSHGQVITNTEAFFGQGTRLTVV.